This TCR beta chain was recorded in a study of cytomegalovirus exposure and HLA in healthy donors. CDR3 size: 16 residues. The V and J ends lost 0 bases and 0 bases, in that order; junction bases with no gene match: 3. Germline loops: CDR1 SGHRS, CDR2 YFSETQ. The PCR made use of 60 Vbeta and 13 Jbeta primers. The repertoire was sequenced with immunoSEQ multiplex PCR; TCRdb's copy has only in-frame clones and lacks some. This repertoire shows under 200,000 clones, about four fifths found once; its top ten account for approximately 8%. V gene TRBV5-1 combines with J gene TRBJ2-1, with 7 bases fitting TRBD2. The clonotype originates from a male donor in good health and CMV-seropositive. The sample consisted of PBMCs. The CDR3 DNA is TGCGCCAGCAGCTTGGTGGGGGGGACCTCCTACAATGAGCAGTTCTTC. Its translation is CASSLVGGTSYNEQFF. The variable domain in full, with the rest retrieved from reference TRBV5-1 and TRBJ2-1, is KAGVTQTPRYLIKTRGQQVTLSCSPISGHRSVSWYQQTPGQGLQFLFEYFSETQRNKGNFPGRFSGRQFSNSRSEMNVSTLELGDSALYLCASSLVGGTSYNEQFFGPGTRLTVL.